Listed below are T cell receptor beta chains from one sample, sequenced in a study of T cell clusters in autoimmune cytopenias. TCRdb re-called the multiplex PCR reads and shows each CDR3 protein once, DNA omitted. The sample is made up of 7,000 to 10,000 distinct CDR3 sequences, and the top ten hold about 5% of it. Sequencing used peripheral blood. These receptors all come from a human donor with an autoimmune cytopenia or autoimmune hepatitis (not recorded which). CDR3s include the opening cysteine and the closing phenylalanine or tryptophan. Expanded clones get a size class; other rows say once, few or many, or leave the size out.

j_gene | abundance | v_gene | CDR3aa
TRBJ2-3 | medium-sized | TRBV6-1 | CASAGLDTQYF
TRBJ2-3 | - | TRBV6-5 | CASTLLTSGKGGATDTQYF
TRBJ1-5 | medium-sized | TRBV30 | CAWSVLWGPNQPQHF
TRBJ1-2 | - | TRBV6-5 | CASSLGLGTYGYTF
TRBJ1-3 | - | TRBV6-2/TRBV6-3 | CASRDPASGNTIYF
TRBJ1-4 | - | TRBV12-3/TRBV12-4 | CASSPGLTNEKLFF
TRBJ1-2 | medium-sized | TRBV19 | CASSPPDRVEGYTF
TRBJ1-1 | - | TRBV12-3/TRBV12-4 | CASIQTAGTEAFF
TRBJ2-1 | - | TRBV6-1 | CASSYPRAGTSWNEQFF
TRBJ2-3 | - | TRBV6-1 | CASRGTGGEDTQYF
TRBJ2-7 | - | TRBV6-5 | CASSLGDGPFYEQYF
TRBJ2-7 | medium-sized | TRBV27 | CASKGSQSSYEQYF
TRBJ2-1 | - | TRBV6-8 | CASSGLAGGPNEQFF
TRBJ2-7 | medium-sized | TRBV18 | CASSSNAPATYEQYF
TRBJ2-7 | - | TRBV18 | CASSQYPTSGSSYEQYF
TRBJ2-2 | medium-sized | TRBV5-5 | CASSLTITGELFF
TRBJ2-5 | - | TRBV5-5 | CASSLWEGETQYF
TRBJ2-7 | medium-sized | TRBV6-5 | CASRGIGTGRDEQYF
TRBJ2-7 | medium-sized | TRBV27 | CASRRPGTSGYEQYF
TRBJ1-6 | medium-sized | TRBV6-5 | CASSYAGVSPLHF
TRBJ2-1 | medium-sized | TRBV12-3/TRBV12-4 | CASRLQREQFF
TRBJ1-1 | medium-sized | TRBV29-1 | CRGARDTEAFF